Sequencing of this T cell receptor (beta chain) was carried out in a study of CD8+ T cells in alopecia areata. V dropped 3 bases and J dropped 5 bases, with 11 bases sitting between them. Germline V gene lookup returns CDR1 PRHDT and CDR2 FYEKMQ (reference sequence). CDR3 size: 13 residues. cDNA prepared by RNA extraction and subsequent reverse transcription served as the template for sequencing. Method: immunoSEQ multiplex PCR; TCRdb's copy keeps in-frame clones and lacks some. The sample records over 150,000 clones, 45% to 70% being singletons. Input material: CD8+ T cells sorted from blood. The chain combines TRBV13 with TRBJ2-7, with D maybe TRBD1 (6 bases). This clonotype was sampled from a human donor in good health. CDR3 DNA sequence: TGTGCCAGCAGCTTGGACAGCCCCAACGAGCAGTACTTC. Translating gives CASSLDSPNEQYF.